Listed below are T cell receptor beta chains from one sample, sequenced in a study of T cells in Graves' hyperthyroidism and ophthalmopathy. TCRdb re-called the multiplex PCR reads through MiXCR, storing one row per CDR3 protein. Found here are around 300,000 distinct CDR3 sequences, roughly 15% of them singletons; the top ten hold 7.9%. Sequenced material: blood. These receptors all stem from a woman in her thirties or forties with Graves' hyperthyroidism. Both conserved end residues are part of each CDR3. Each record gives: D gene, clone size, V gene, J gene, CDR3 DNA, CDR3 protein. D genes are given only for firm matches. Not all rows give a size; the values are once, few, many and, for expanded clones, a class.

.	.	TRBV4-1	TRBJ2-3	TGCGCCAGCAGCCAAGGGCTTACCACAGATACGCAGTATTTT	CASSQGLTTDTQYF
.	.	TRBV7-3	TRBJ2-1	TGTGCCAGCAGCTTAAGGCCAAGTCCCTCCTACAATGAGCAGTTCTTC	CASSLRPSPSYNEQFF
.	many	TRBV18	TRBJ1-1	TGTGCCAGCTCACCGGTCAGTAACACTGAAGCTTTCTTT	CASSPVSNTEAFF
.	many	TRBV11-2	TRBJ2-1	TGTGCCAGCAGCTTATTGGTGGCCCTCAATGAGCAGTTCTTC	CASSLLVALNEQFF
TRBD1	few	TRBV19	TRBJ2-5	TGTGCCAGTAGATCGTCGGGGACAGGGAAAGAGACCCAGTACTTC	CASRSSGTGKETQYF
.	few	TRBV18	TRBJ2-7	TGTGCCAGCCCACCAAGGCACGAGCAGTACTTC	CASPPRHEQYF
.	many	TRBV18	TRBJ2-1	TGTGCCAGCTCACCTTTCTCCGGGATCGACAATGAGCAGTTCTTC	CASSPFSGIDNEQFF
TRBD1	few	TRBV7-2	TRBJ2-3	TGTGCCAGCAGCGGGGGAGGGACAGGGAGCTTAGATACGCAGTATTTT	CASSGGGTGSLDTQYF
.	many	TRBV11-1	TRBJ1-2	TGTGCCAGCAGCCTCGGGACAAGCTATGGCTACACCTTC	CASSLGTSYGYTF
.	many	TRBV28	TRBJ1-5	TGTGCCAGCAGTCCCAAGAATCAGCCCCAGCATTTT	CASSPKNQPQHF
TRBD1	.	TRBV20-1	TRBJ2-1	TGCAGTGCTAGAGACCCGGGACAGTGGACCTACAATGAGCAGTTCTTC	CSARDPGQWTYNEQFF
.	many	TRBV2	TRBJ2-5	TGTGCCAGCAGCTACCAAGAGACCCAGTACTTC	CASSYQETQYF
TRBD1	few	TRBV14	TRBJ1-1	TGTGCCAGCAGCCAAACCGGGACAGTGAACACTGAAGCTTTCTTT	CASSQTGTVNTEAFF
TRBD2	few	TRBV28	TRBJ2-1	TGTGCCAGCAGTCTAACCTCCAGACTAGCCCTGGGCAATGAGCAGTTCTTC	CASSLTSRLALGNEQFF
.	.	TRBV20-1	TRBJ2-3	TGCAGTGCTAGGACCACGGGTATTCGGGATACGCAGTATTTT	CSARTTGIRDTQYF
.	.	TRBV10-3	TRBJ2-7	TGTGCCATCAGTGAGTCGTACTACGAGCAGTACTTC	CAISESYYEQYF
TRBD2	many	TRBV28	TRBJ2-7	TGTGCCAGCACTACGGGAGGCGCCCTAAACTACGAGCAGTACTTC	CASTTGGALNYEQYF
TRBD1	many	TRBV15	TRBJ1-5	TGTGCCACCAGCAGACCTATGACAGGGGCCGTTAATCAGCCCCAGCATTTT	CATSRPMTGAVNQPQHF
.	many	TRBV2	TRBJ2-5	TGTGCCAGCAGCCGCGAAAGGGAAGAGACCCAGTACTTC	CASSREREETQYF
.	many	TRBV18	TRBJ2-5	TGTGCCAGCTCAGTTGTCGTTTCAGAGACCCAGTACTTC	CASSVVVSETQYF
.	.	TRBV4-2	TRBJ2-4	TGTGCCAGCAGCCCAGCTATGAGACAGACTCAGTACTTC	CASSPAMRQTQYF
.	.	TRBV19	TRBJ2-2	TGTGCCACAAGGCAGCCGAACACCGGGGAGCTGTTTTTT	CATRQPNTGELFF
TRBD1	many	TRBV20-1	TRBJ1-4	TGCAGTGCCGGGGACAGGCCGGGGAATGAAAAACTGTTTTTT	CSAGDRPGNEKLFF
.	many	TRBV12-3/TRBV12-4	TRBJ2-3	TGTGCCAGCAGTTGGGGGTCTGCCACAGATACGCAGTATTTT	CASSWGSATDTQYF
.	.	TRBV5-6	TRBJ2-2	TGTGCCAGCAGCTTGGTAACCACCGGGGAGCTGTTTTTT	CASSLVTTGELFF
.	many	TRBV7-9	TRBJ2-3	TGTGCCACTAGACACAGGAGGTTCAGCACAGATACGCAGTATTTT	CATRHRRFSTDTQYF
TRBD1	once	TRBV20-1	TRBJ2-1	TGCAGTGCTAGACGTAGCCGGGACAGGGACAACAATGAGCAGTTCTTC	CSARRSRDRDNNEQFF
TRBD2	many	TRBV2	TRBJ2-3	TGTGCCAGTAAGACTAGCGGGAGAGATACGCAGTATTTT	CASKTSGRDTQYF
.	many	TRBV6-2/TRBV6-3	TRBJ1-2	TGTGCCAGCAGATCGACGGGGGGCTACACCTTC	CASRSTGGYTF
.	few	TRBV10-3	TRBJ2-3	TGTGCCATCAGTGAGGGGGCTAGTCGAGATACGCAGTATTTT	CAISEGASRDTQYF
.	few	TRBV7-9	TRBJ2-4	TGTGCCAGCAGCTTAGTTCGGGAAAAGGACAAAAACATTCAGTACTTC	CASSLVREKDKNIQYF
.	.	TRBV12-3/TRBV12-4	TRBJ2-1	TGTGCCAGCAGTTTAGAACAGGGATTGTTGCGGGAGCAGTTCTTC	CASSLEQGLLREQFF
.	few	TRBV5-6	TRBJ2-1	TGTGCCAGCAGCTTGACTGACAGGCCCAATGAGCAGTTCTTC	CASSLTDRPNEQFF
.	many	TRBV3-1	TRBJ1-1	TGTGCCAGCAGCCGAGGCAGGGGCCCCCTCATGAACACTGAAGCTTTCTTT	CASSRGRGPLMNTEAFF
TRBD1	many	TRBV27	TRBJ1-2	TGTGCCAGCAGTCCCCAATACAGGGGCCTTCAAGCTAACTATGGCTACACCTTC	CASSPQYRGLQANYGYTF
.	many	TRBV28	TRBJ2-7	TGTGCCAGCGGCAGGAACGAGCAGTACTTC	CASGRNEQYF
.	many	TRBV11-2	TRBJ2-7	TGTGCCAGCAGCTTAGTCAGAGGCGCCGTAGACCTCTACGAGCAGTACTTC	CASSLVRGAVDLYEQYF
.	many	TRBV3-1	TRBJ2-5	TGTGCCAGCAAGTCGGAGGCCCAAGAGACCCAGTACTTC	CASKSEAQETQYF
TRBD2	many	TRBV2	TRBJ2-5	TGTGCCAGCAGTTGGACTAGCGGGGCCCAGGAGACCCAGTACTTC	CASSWTSGAQETQYF
.	many	TRBV3-1	TRBJ1-1	TGTGCCAGCAGCCAAAGCCCCTGGAGGGTGCGGGCGGGGGCTGAAGCTTTCTTT	CASSQSPWRVRAGAEAFF
TRBD1	few	TRBV4-2	TRBJ1-5	TGTGCCAGCAGCCAAGACGACAGGGGAAGGCAGCCCCAGCATTTT	CASSQDDRGRQPQHF
.	.	TRBV5-1	TRBJ2-4	TGCGCCAGCAATATCCCCGGGGACATTCAGTACTTC	CASNIPGDIQYF
.	many	TRBV27	TRBJ2-7	TGTGCCAGCAACAATGGTCCCTACGAGCAGTACTTC	CASNNGPYEQYF
.	few	TRBV3-1	TRBJ2-2	TGTGCCAGCAGCCAAACTGAGGGGACCGGGGAGCTGTTTTTT	CASSQTEGTGELFF
.	many	TRBV12-3/TRBV12-4	TRBJ1-2	TGTGCCAGCAGTCCCCGCGGGGGGTTTGGCTACACCTTC	CASSPRGGFGYTF
TRBD1	many	TRBV12-3/TRBV12-4	TRBJ1-5	TGTGCCAGCAGTTTACTACCGGGACAGGGAGGGCCCCAGCATTTT	CASSLLPGQGGPQHF
.	few	TRBV5-5	TRBJ2-7	TGTGCCAGCAGCTCGGACTCTTCCTACGAGCAGTACTTC	CASSSDSSYEQYF
.	many	TRBV27	TRBJ1-1	TGTGCCAGCAGTTTCGGGGGAGGTGTAAACACTGAAGCTTTCTTT	CASSFGGGVNTEAFF
.	many	TRBV6-1	TRBJ1-5	TGTGCCAGCAGTTATAGAATCCGGGACGGTCAGCCCCAGCATTTT	CASSYRIRDGQPQHF
TRBD2	.	TRBV15	TRBJ2-1	TGTGCCACCAGCCTCGTACTAGCGGAAAACAATGAGCAGTTCTTC	CATSLVLAENNEQFF
TRBD2	many	TRBV11-2	TRBJ2-5	TGTGCCAGCAGCTTAGGGACTAGCGGGGGAGAGACCCAGTACTTC	CASSLGTSGGETQYF
.	.	TRBV7-9	TRBJ1-1	TGTGCTAGCAGCTTATACATAGGGACTTCATTTTTCTTT	CASSLYIGTSFFF